The clone carrying this T cell receptor beta chain was seen just once. The antigen is unknown. This sample is part of a study of T cell responses to AZD1222 COVID-19 vaccine. The study's findings and limits: The repertoires were collected only after the peak T cell response. In a largely white British group with more females than males, clonal diversity was possibly underestimated.

Unmatched junction bases numbered 13, after V lost 4 bases and J lost 2 bases. The V gene's germline CDR1 is MRHNA and CDR2 SNTAGT. The CDR3 is made up of 18 amino acids. The assay was immunoSEQ multiplex PCR, and TCRdb's table has in-frame clones only and misses some. The table includes 110,000 to 150,000 clones, 88% detected once. This chain joins TRBV6-4 and TRBJ1-4; 7 bases fit TRBD1. The sequence was obtained from an adult who received the AZD1222 COVID-19 vaccine. The sequences come from peripheral blood, collected 28 days after the second AZD1222 dose. DNA of the CDR3: TGTGCCAGCAGTGTTCTTGGTCGACAGGGAACCACTAATGAAAAACTGTTTTTT. Amino acid sequence: CASSVLGRQGTTNEKLFF.